The sequence of this T cell receptor (beta chain) was determined in a study of blood T cells in healthy people across ages. Study at large: Template switching recovered approximately one barcoded beta molecule for every two T cells.

Whole-study findings and limits: The study found TCR beta diversity correlated strongly with naive T cell percentage. Diversity figures derived from one million T cells were judged to underestimate the true value.

A second roughly 6 to 12 cycle PCR used barcoded and J-beta primers. Every cDNA molecule bore a tag from a template-switch adaptor containing 12 random nucleotides. From the 5' RACE reads, TCRdb called clonotypes with MiXCR, one entry per CDR3 protein. Counted here are 550,000 to 800,000 distinct CDR3 sequences, 20% to 25% occurring once; the ten biggest clones make up 3% to 4%. About this clonotype: Its cognate antigen is unknown.

Sequenced input: blood. The sequence was obtained from an older man in good health.

The CDR3 reads CASSPDSGRLQETQYF. CDR3 nucleotides: TGTGCCAGCAGCCCCGATAGCGGGAGACTCCAAGAGACCCAGTACTTC. The chain combines TRBV7-2 with TRBJ2-5; 9 nucleotides agree with TRBD2. Germline V gives CDR1 SGHTA, CDR2 FQGNSA. This CDR3 comprises 16 residues. Trimming took 5 bases from V and 1 from J; bases not matched to a gene: 8.